One sample yielded the 27 T cell receptor beta chains listed below, sequenced in a study of long-term antiretroviral therapy in people with HIV. Survey-level resolution applied to immunoSEQ assay v3.0. Profiling relied on immunoSEQ multiplex PCR, and the TCRdb table lists in-frame clones only, not all of them. Among about 16,000 clones listed, about 78% were seen once. Sequenced here: unsorted PBMCs, sampled just over 3.1 years after starting antiretroviral therapy. The receptor source for this set is a woman in her 40s with HIV.

The V gene is TRBV10-3, the J gene TRBJ2-7, with TRBD1 matching over 10 bases. This CDR3 region has 14 residues. The V gene end was trimmed by 8 bases and the J gene end by 0 bases; junction bases not matched to a gene: 4. Germline assignment: CDR1 ENHRY and CDR2 SYGVKD. This CDR3 is CAIGGTGASYEQYF. Written as DNA, the CDR3 is TGTGCCATCGGGGGGACAGGGGCCTCCTACGAGCAGTACTTC.

V gene TRBV5-5 combines with J gene TRBJ1-2; D might be TRBD1 (5 bases). The V and J ends lost 1 base and 7 bases respectively, with 17 bases between them. Germline loops: CDR1 SGHKS, CDR2 YYEKEE (reference sequence). This CDR3 contains 15 residues. The CDR3 sequence: CASSLFFTQGGGYTF. Here the CDR3 DNA reads TGTGCCAGCAGCTTGTTTTTCACCCAGGGCGGTGGCTACACCTTC. Combining the CDR3 with reference TRBV5-5 and TRBJ1-2 gives the whole variable domain DAGVTQSPTHLIKTRGQQVTLRCSPISGHKSVSWYQQVLGQGPQFIFQYYEKEERGRGNFPDRFSARQFPNYSSELNVNALLLGDSALYLCASSLFFTQGGGYTFGSGTRLTVV.

The chain is built from TRBV2 and TRBJ2-3; 9 bases are shared with TRBD2. The V segment lost 0 bases and the J segment 10 bases; nucleotides outside the gene matches: 8. CDR3 length: 15 amino acids. Germline V lookup: CDR1 SNHLY, CDR2 FYNNEI. The CDR3, as DNA: TGTGCCAGCAGTGAAGCCATTAGCGGGGGCGTGTCGCAGTATTTT. Translated, it gives CASSEAISGGVSQYF.

In its sample, this clone was seen a few times. V and J are TRBV5-1 and TRBJ1-1, with 9 bases that match TRBD1. Germline V CDR1 and CDR2: SGHRS, YFSETQ. This CDR3 has 17 amino acids. V gave up 0 bases and J gave up 3 bases; unmatched junction bases: 9. As DNA, the CDR3 is TGCGCCAGCAGCTTGGTCCCGGGACAGGGCTCTGACACTGAAGCTTTCTTT. Residues: CASSLVPGQGSDTEAFF.

V usage is TRBV6-1 and J usage is TRBJ2-5, with D perhaps matching TRBD1 (5 bases). V gave up 7 bases and J gave up 1 base, with 10 bases separating them. CDR3 length equals 13 residues. Germline CDR1 is MNHNS and CDR2 is SASEGT. The chain's CDR3 is CASTRQIQETQYF. The CDR3 region has the DNA TGTGCCAGCACCAGACAGATCCAAGAGACCCAGTACTTC.

The rearrangement uses TRBV10-3 and TRBJ1-4; D possibly corresponds to TRBD1 (5 bases). The germline CDR1 and CDR2 sequences are ENHRY and SYGVKD. The CDR3 has 15 amino acids. V lost 0 bases and J lost 6, with 11 bases in between. Here the CDR3 reads CAISESQGVDEKLFF. As DNA, the CDR3 is TGTGCCATCAGTGAGTCGCAGGGTGTGGATGAAAAACTGTTTTTT.

The rearrangement joins TRBV27 to TRBJ1-4; D gene ambiguous. The germline CDR1 and CDR2 sequences are MNHEY and SMNVEV (reference sequence). With 5 bases removed from V and 3 bases from J, the gap between germline ends came to 16 bases. The CDR3 length is 16 residues. This chain's CDR3 is CASSLFGEAANEKLFF. For the CDR3, the DNA is TGTGCCAGCAGTCTCTTCGGGGAGGCGGCTAATGAAAAACTGTTTTTT.

The J gene is TRBJ1-1, the V gene TRBV10-3, with 9 bases that match TRBD1. With V trimmed by 2 bases and J by 1 base, 5 bases remained unmatched. The CDR3 spans 16 residues. Germline V gene lookup returns CDR1 ENHRY and CDR2 SYGVKD. As DNA, the CDR3 is TGTGCCATCAGTGAGCCCCTGACAGGGGGGAACACTGAAGCTTTCTTT. Its translation: CAISEPLTGGNTEAFF.

This clone was seen once. The chain uses TRBV6-5 and TRBJ1-1; a weak D match, TRBD1 (5 bases). Germline CDR1 is MNHEY and CDR2 is SVGAGI. The CDR3 is 14 residues long. V gave up 0 bases and J gave up 1 base, with 6 bases separating them. CDR3 sequence: CASSYSGENTEAFF. CDR3 DNA: TGTGCCAGCAGTTACTCGGGGGAGAACACTGAAGCTTTCTTT.

CDR3 nucleotides: TGCGCCAGCAGCTTGGCCCCAGGGGTGAACACTGAAGCTTTCTTT. Amino acids: CASSLAPGVNTEAFF. V is TRBV5-1 and J is TRBJ1-1, with D possibly matching TRBD1 (6 bases). Deletions cut 0 bases from V and 0 bases from J, with 9 bases between. Germline values: CDR1 SGHRS, CDR2 YFSETQ. The CDR3 loop spans 15 amino acids.

The chain uses TRBV5-1 and TRBJ1-2; TRBD1 might be the D (5 bases). V shed 0 bases and J shed 11 bases, with 20 bases lying between them. CDR3 length: 15 amino acids. CDR1 is SGHRS and CDR2 is YFSETQ in the germline V gene. CDR3 coding DNA: TGCGCCAGCAGCTTGGGATCGGCCAGGGCCCTCGGGTACACCTTC. Amino acid sequence: CASSLGSARALGYTF.

The rearrangement links TRBV11-1 to TRBJ2-5; D is uncertain. The length of the CDR3 is 14 residues. Trimming cost V 3 bases and J 3 bases, with 11 bases left between them. In germline, CDR1 is SGHAT, CDR2 FQDESV (reference sequence). DNA for the CDR3: TGTGCCAGCAGCTTTTTGAGAGCGAAAGAGACCCAGTACTTC. Translating gives CASSFLRAKETQYF.

The CDR3 sequence: CASSQIGQGNTEAFF. The CDR3, as DNA: TGTGCCAGCAGTCAGATCGGACAGGGGAACACTGAAGCTTTCTTT. The J gene is TRBJ1-1, the V gene TRBV27; 8 bases are a match to TRBD1. The CDR3 has 15 residues. The trim removed 5 bases at V and 1 base at J, leaving 6 bases unmatched. Germline V gene data show CDR1 as MNHEY and CDR2 as SMNVEV (reference sequence).

V and J are TRBV15 and TRBJ2-2; D unclear. The germline V and J ends were trimmed by 0 bases and 4 bases, with 9 bases remaining between them. Germline CDR1 is LNHNV and CDR2 is YYDKDF (reference sequence). This CDR3 contains 15 residues. CDR3 sequence reads: CATSRDLYGTGELFF. The CDR3 region has the DNA TGTGCCACCAGCAGAGACCTCTACGGCACCGGGGAGCTGTTTTTT.

This clone occurred once. The chain joins TRBV6-5 to TRBJ1-1; TRBD1 agrees at 9 bases. Germline V lookup: CDR1 MNHEY, CDR2 SVGAGI. The CDR3 is made up of 15 amino acids. V shed 7 bases and J 1 base; nucleotides not matched to a gene: 7. The CDR3 region has the DNA TGTGCCAGCATCTTTACAGGGGGCGCGAACACTGAAGCTTTCTTT. It specifies CASIFTGGANTEAFF.

The chain employs TRBV19 and TRBJ1-1; no clear D. This CDR3 comprises 13 residues. The germline V gene has CDR1 LNHDA and CDR2 SQIVND (reference sequence). V lost 7 bases and J lost 3, with 12 bases in between. CDR3 in DNA: TGTGCCAGTAAGGCGAGGAGGGACACTGAAGCTTTCTTT. Its translation: CASKARRDTEAFF.

CDR3 bases: TGTGCCAGCAGTTACTCGAGGGGTCTAGGGAAAGAGACCCAGTACTTC. Amino acid sequence: CASSYSRGLGKETQYF. The V gene is TRBV6-6, the J gene TRBJ2-5, with D perhaps TRBD1 or TRBD2 (5 bases each). The germline V and J ends were trimmed by 0 bases and 3 bases, with 14 bases remaining between them. The length of the CDR3 is 16 residues. Germline assignment: CDR1 MNHNY and CDR2 SVGAGI (reference sequence).

This clone is large within its sample. This chain uses TRBV4-3 with TRBJ1-2, with D possibly being TRBD1 (6 bases). This CDR3 contains 14 residues. Trimming removed 0 bases at V and 7 bases at J, with 12 bases between. Per the germline V gene, CDR1 is LGHNA and CDR2 is YSLEER. CDR3: CASSQDWGGIGYTF. As DNA, the CDR3 is TGCGCCAGCAGCCAAGATTGGGGGGGCATTGGCTACACCTTC.

V and J are TRBV5-1 and TRBJ2-1; 9 nucleotides match TRBD1. The length of the CDR3 is 14 residues. Germline V gene lookup returns CDR1 SGHRS and CDR2 YFSETQ. The ends lost 4 bases at V and 4 bases at J; junction bases unmatched: 3. This CDR3 reads CASSLGTGYNEQFF. CDR3 DNA: TGCGCCAGCAGCCTTGGGACAGGGTACAATGAGCAGTTCTTC.

The chain has TRBV5-1 and TRBJ2-3, with 9 bases matching TRBD1. Trimming cost V 0 bases and J 5 bases; bases outside gene matches: 10. Germline V gene lookup returns CDR1 SGHRS and CDR2 YFSETQ. The CDR3 consists of 17 residues. The CDR3 DNA is TGCGCCAGCAGCTTGGAAGGACAGGGGCGATTAATAGATACGCAGTATTTT. Its translation: CASSLEGQGRLIDTQYF.

The chain employs TRBV7-9 and TRBJ1-1; 8 positions agree with TRBD1. The CDR3 loop spans 14 amino acids. Germline V gene lookup returns CDR1 SEHNR and CDR2 FQNEAQ (reference sequence). The V and J ends lost 5 bases and 1 base, in that order; junction bases with no gene match: 3. CDR3 bases: TGTGCCAGCAGCCCACAGGGGGGGAACACTGAAGCTTTCTTT. It codes for CASSPQGGNTEAFF.

The chain is built from TRBV30 and TRBJ1-2; no clear D. V lost 6 bases to trimming and J lost 4 bases, with 21 bases between them. Germline CDR1 and CDR2: GTSNPN and SVGIG (reference sequence). This CDR3 contains 15 residues. Here the CDR3 DNA reads TGTGCCTGCCTTTTTTCTAGGGTATACGGCTATGGCTACACCTTC. Protein: CACLFSRVYGYGYTF.

This clone was seen a few times. The chain links TRBV6-5 to TRBJ1-1, with D possibly being TRBD1 (5 bases). The CDR3 spans 14 residues. Germline assignment: CDR1 MNHEY and CDR2 SVGAGI. V lost 2 bases and J lost 2, with 9 bases in between. The CDR3 spells CASSYVGTNTEAFF. In DNA, the CDR3 is TGTGCCAGCAGTTACGTAGGGACCAACACTGAAGCTTTCTTT.

V gene TRBV9 combines with J gene TRBJ2-5; D gene unclear. This CDR3 has 13 amino acids. V lost 0 bases and J 3 bases, leaving 6 bases between the germline ends. CDR1 SGDLS and CDR2 YYNGEE come from the germline V gene. The CDR3 spells CASSVDGKETQYF. The CDR3 DNA follows: TGTGCCAGCAGCGTAGACGGAAAAGAGACCCAGTACTTC.

As DNA, the CDR3 is TGCGCCAGCAGCAATGTACAGGGGAACTATGGCTACACCTTC. Its translation: CASSNVQGNYGYTF. This sequence joins TRBV5-1 and TRBJ1-2, with 7 bases fitting TRBD1. The V gene end was trimmed by 4 bases and the J gene end by 2 bases; junction bases not matched to a gene: 5. The CDR3 is 14 residues long. The germline V gene encodes CDR1 SGHRS and CDR2 YFSETQ.

The chain uses TRBV10-3 and TRBJ1-5; 7 nucleotides line up with TRBD1. Germline CDR1 and CDR2: ENHRY and SYGVKD. V was clipped by 4 bases and J by 0 bases; unmatched bases: 6. The CDR3 consists of 16 residues. In nucleotides, the CDR3 is TGTGCCATCAGTGGCGGGACAGAAGATAGCAATCAGCCCCAGCATTTT. Amino acids: CAISGGTEDSNQPQHF.

This clone was detected only once. This rearrangement joins TRBV10-2 to TRBJ2-1; a weak D match, TRBD1 (5 bases). The CDR3 runs to 11 residues. Germline V lookup: CDR1 WSHSY, CDR2 SAAADI. V gave up 5 bases and J gave up 10 bases, with 9 bases separating them. The CDR3 reads CASSPQGEQFF. The DNA of the CDR3 is TGCGCCAGCAGTCCCCAGGGAGAGCAGTTCTTC.